These T cell receptor beta chains were read from a single sample in a study of T cell repertoires in cytomegalovirus infection. TCRdb processed the reads anew with MiXCR; each CDR3 protein has one entry. Here the sample spans roughly 760,000 distinct CDR3 sequences, less than 40% being singletons. The source material was PBMCs. The receptors shown here come from a human donor in good health (CMV status not recorded). Some clones in this sample may be carry-over from other donors' samples. CDR3s include the opening cysteine and the closing phenylalanine or tryptophan. A D gene is named only where the DNA matches it firmly. Rows may omit the clone size; those that give it use once, few, many or a size class.

>TRBJ2-7|many|TRBV7-2|.
CASSSDFYEQYF
TGTGCCAGCAGCTCCGACTTCTACGAGCAGTACTTC
>TRBJ2-7|many|TRBV7-9|TRBD2
CASHPGAGGLYEQYF
TGTGCCAGCCACCCGGGGGCGGGGGGTCTCTACGAGCAGTACTTC
>TRBJ2-3|.|TRBV20-1|.
CSATDSTDTQYF
TGCAGTGCCACTGATAGCACAGATACGCAGTATTTT
>TRBJ1-2|.|TRBV10-3|.
CAISEKVNGYTF
TGTGCCATCAGTGAGAAGGTAAATGGCTACACCTTC
>TRBJ1-1|few|TRBV19|.
CASSNRDRTAEAFF
TGTGCCAGTAGTAACCGGGACCGGACAGCTGAAGCTTTCTTT
>TRBJ2-7|.|TRBV28|.
CASSSGLADRGTYEQYF
TGTGCCAGCAGTTCGGGACTAGCGGACAGGGGGACCTACGAGCAGTACTTC
>TRBJ2-2|.|TRBV7-7|.
CASSLGGTAYTGELFF
TGTGCTAGCAGCTTAGGCGGGACAGCTTACACCGGGGAGCTGTTTTTT
>TRBJ2-5|.|TRBV20-1|TRBD1
CSATGQKETQYF
TGCAGTGCTACGGGACAGAAAGAGACCCAGTACTTC
>TRBJ1-2|few|TRBV12-3/TRBV12-4|.
CASGSSDRRIYGYTF
TGTGCCAGCGGATCCTCCGATCGGCGGATCTATGGCTACACCTTC
>TRBJ1-1|.|TRBV7-2|.
CASSLEVRGTEAFF
TGTGCCAGCAGCTTAGAGGTTAGGGGCACTGAAGCTTTCTTT
>TRBJ1-5|.|TRBV5-5|.
CASSMGRINQPQHF
TGTGCCAGCAGCATGGGACGGATCAATCAGCCCCAGCATTTT
>TRBJ1-3|.|TRBV5-6|.
CASSLVGTAIYF
TGTGCCAGCAGCTTGGTAGGGACCGCCATATATTTT
>TRBJ2-7|few|TRBV27|.
CASRVGRGEQYF
TGTGCCAGCAGAGTGGGCAGAGGAGAGCAGTACTTC
>TRBJ1-4|.|TRBV19|TRBD1
CASSSGGDRAEKLFF
TGTGCCAGTAGCTCCGGAGGGGACAGAGCCGAAAAACTGTTTTTT
>TRBJ1-2|few|TRBV28|.
CASTTGWAYGGYTF
TGTGCCAGCACTACTGGTTGGGCTTACGGTGGCTACACCTTC
>TRBJ1-5|many|TRBV7-2|.
CASSLVPRRAGRNQPQHF
TGTGCCAGCAGCTTAGTTCCTAGGCGGGCAGGAAGAAATCAGCCCCAGCATTTT
>TRBJ1-5|few|TRBV23-1|.
CASSQNRFRSQSQPQHF
TGCGCCAGCAGTCAAAACCGCTTTCGCAGCCAGAGTCAGCCCCAGCATTTT
>TRBJ1-1|.|TRBV29-1|.
CSVVARLNTEAFF
TGCAGCGTTGTTGCACGGTTGAACACTGAAGCTTTCTTT
>TRBJ2-2|.|TRBV19|.
CASVGASTGELFF
TGTGCCAGCGTAGGGGCATCCACCGGGGAGCTGTTTTTT
>TRBJ2-1|.|TRBV4-1|.
CASSQDTGQLEQFF
TGCGCCAGCAGCCAAGATACGGGACAACTTGAGCAGTTCTTC
>TRBJ2-5|few|TRBV5-1|TRBD2
CASSWGLAGQETQYF
TGCGCCAGCAGCTGGGGACTAGCGGGCCAAGAGACCCAGTACTTC
>TRBJ2-7|many|TRBV7-2|.
CASSRTGSEQYF
TGTGCCAGCAGCCGGACCGGGTCGGAGCAGTACTTC
>TRBJ2-5|few|TRBV27|.
CASSLVPLVETQYF
TGTGCCAGCAGTTTAGTCCCCCTCGTAGAGACCCAGTACTTC
>TRBJ2-4|.|TRBV11-2|.
CASSLASIQYF
TGTGCCAGCAGCTTAGCCAGCATTCAGTACTTC
>TRBJ2-7|.|TRBV25-1|.
CASSDRHSTVYEQYF
TGTGCCAGCAGTGATCGCCACAGTACAGTCTACGAGCAGTACTTC
>TRBJ1-5|.|TRBV19|.
CASSKIKLLSNQPQHF
TGTGCAAGTAGTAAAATAAAGCTTCTCTCCAATCAGCCCCAGCATTTT
>TRBJ1-1|many|TRBV4-2|TRBD1
CASSQGTGRVEAFF
TGTGCCAGCAGCCAAGGGACAGGGAGGGTTGAAGCTTTCTTT
>TRBJ2-5|.|TRBV7-9|.
CASSVETQYF
TGTGCCAGCAGTGTAGAGACCCAGTACTTC
>TRBJ1-1|.|TRBV4-1|.
CASSQEITPGTEAFF
TGCGCCAGCAGCCAAGAAATAACGCCGGGCACTGAAGCTTTCTTT
>TRBJ1-1|.|TRBV24-1|.
CATMRQENTEAFF
TGTGCCACCATGCGACAGGAGAACACTGAAGCTTTCTTT
>TRBJ1-4|.|TRBV2|.
CASSEAGAIEKLFF
TGTGCCAGCAGTGAGGCGGGGGCGATTGAAAAACTGTTTTTT
>TRBJ1-4|.|TRBV7-9|TRBD1
CASSPGDSPNEKLFF
TGTGCCAGCAGCCCAGGGGACAGCCCGAATGAAAAACTGTTTTTT
>TRBJ1-2|.|TRBV29-1|.
CSVEEERTNYGYTF
TGCAGCGTTGAGGAGGAAAGGACCAACTATGGCTACACCTTC
>TRBJ1-2|few|TRBV9|.
CASASYRDTNYGYTF
TGTGCCAGCGCATCATACCGGGACACTAACTATGGCTACACCTTC
>TRBJ1-1|few|TRBV20-1|TRBD1
CSARDLRTGAKGAFF
TGCAGTGCTAGAGATTTAAGGACAGGGGCGAAGGGAGCTTTCTTT
>TRBJ2-7|.|TRBV6-8|.
CASIGGGREQYF
TGTGCCAGCATCGGGGGAGGCCGCGAGCAGTACTTC
>TRBJ2-3|.|TRBV30|.
CAWSVLAKADTQYF
TGTGCCTGGAGTGTACTGGCAAAAGCAGATACGCAGTATTTT
>TRBJ2-2|few|TRBV7-8|TRBD2
CASSLLAGVNTGELFF
TGTGCCAGCAGCCTTTTAGCGGGGGTGAACACCGGGGAGCTGTTTTTT